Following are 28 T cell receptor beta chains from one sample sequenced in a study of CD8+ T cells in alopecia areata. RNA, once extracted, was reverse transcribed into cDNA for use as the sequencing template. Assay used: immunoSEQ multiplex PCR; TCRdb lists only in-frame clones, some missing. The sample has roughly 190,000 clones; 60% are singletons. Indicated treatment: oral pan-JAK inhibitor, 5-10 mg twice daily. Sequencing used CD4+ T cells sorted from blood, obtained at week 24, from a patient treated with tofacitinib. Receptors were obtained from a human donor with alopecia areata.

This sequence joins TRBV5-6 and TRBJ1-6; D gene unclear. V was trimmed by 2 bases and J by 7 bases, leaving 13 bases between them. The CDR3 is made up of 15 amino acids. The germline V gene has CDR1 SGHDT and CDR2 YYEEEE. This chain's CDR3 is CASSFAGRPNSPLHF. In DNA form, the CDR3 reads TGTGCCAGCAGCTTTGCTGGCAGACCAAATTCACCCCTCCACTTT.

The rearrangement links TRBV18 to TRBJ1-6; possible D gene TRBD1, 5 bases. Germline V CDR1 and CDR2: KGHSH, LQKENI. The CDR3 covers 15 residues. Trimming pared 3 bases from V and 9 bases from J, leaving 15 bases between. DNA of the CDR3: TGTGCCAGCTCACCGGGACCGGGACTACTTTCACCCCTCCACTTT. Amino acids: CASSPGPGLLSPLHF.

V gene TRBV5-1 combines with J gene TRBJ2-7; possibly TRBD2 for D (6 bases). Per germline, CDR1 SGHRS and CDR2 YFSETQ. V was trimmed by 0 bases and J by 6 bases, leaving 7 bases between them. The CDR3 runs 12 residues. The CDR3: CASSLEGLEQYF. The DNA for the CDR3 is TGCGCCAGCAGCTTGGAGGGACTCGAGCAGTACTTC.

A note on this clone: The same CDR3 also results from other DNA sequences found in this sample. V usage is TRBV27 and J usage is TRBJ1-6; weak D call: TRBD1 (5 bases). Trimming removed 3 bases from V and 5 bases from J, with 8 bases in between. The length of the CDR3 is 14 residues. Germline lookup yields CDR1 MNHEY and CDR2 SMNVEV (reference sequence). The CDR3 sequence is CASSFWGDNSPLHF. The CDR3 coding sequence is TGTGCCAGCAGTTTCTGGGGGGATAATTCACCCCTCCACTTT.

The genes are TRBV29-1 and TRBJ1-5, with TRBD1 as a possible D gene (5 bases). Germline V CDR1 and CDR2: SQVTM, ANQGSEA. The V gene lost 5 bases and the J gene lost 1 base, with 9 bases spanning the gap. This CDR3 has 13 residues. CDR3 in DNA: TGCAGCGTTATTGGACAAAGCAATCAGCCCCAGCATTTT. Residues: CSVIGQSNQPQHF.

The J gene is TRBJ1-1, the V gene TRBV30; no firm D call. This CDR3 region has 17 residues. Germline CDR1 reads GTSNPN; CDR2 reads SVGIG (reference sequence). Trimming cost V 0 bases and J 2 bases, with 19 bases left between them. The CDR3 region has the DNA TGTGCCTGGAGTGTAGGGCCTATCCGCACTTATAACACTGAAGCTTTCTTT. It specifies CAWSVGPIRTYNTEAFF.

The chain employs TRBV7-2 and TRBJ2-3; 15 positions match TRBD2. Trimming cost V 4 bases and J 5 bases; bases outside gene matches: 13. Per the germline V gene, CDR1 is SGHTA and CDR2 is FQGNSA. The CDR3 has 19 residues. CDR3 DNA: TGTGCCAGCAGCTCACCGTCCGGGACTAGCGGGGGGCGAGAAGATACGCAGTATTTT. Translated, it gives CASSSPSGTSGGREDTQYF. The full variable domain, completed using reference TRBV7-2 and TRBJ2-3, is GAGVSQSPSNKVTEKGKDVELRCDPISGHTALYWYRQSLGQGLEFLIYFQGNSAPDKSGLPSDRFSAERTGGSVSTLTIQRTQQEDSAVYLCASSSPSGTSGGREDTQYFGPGTRLTVL.

The CDR3 loop reads CASSELGSQETQYF. The CDR3 coding sequence is TGTGCCAGCAGTGAATTGGGCAGTCAAGAGACCCAGTACTTC. The rearrangement uses TRBV2 and TRBJ2-5, with D uncertain. This CDR3 comprises 14 residues. Germline-derived CDR1 and CDR2 are SNHLY and FYNNEI. Trimming stripped 2 bases from V and 2 bases from J, with 9 bases between.

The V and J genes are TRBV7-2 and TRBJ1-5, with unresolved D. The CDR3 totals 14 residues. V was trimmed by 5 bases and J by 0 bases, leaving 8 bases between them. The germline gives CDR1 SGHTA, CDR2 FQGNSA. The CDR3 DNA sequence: TGTGCCAGCAGCCCGGATTATAGCAATCAGCCCCAGCATTTT. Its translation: CASSPDYSNQPQHF.

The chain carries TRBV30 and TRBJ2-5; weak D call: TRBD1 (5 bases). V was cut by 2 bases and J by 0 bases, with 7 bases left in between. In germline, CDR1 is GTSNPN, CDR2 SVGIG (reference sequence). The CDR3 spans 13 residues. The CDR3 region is CAWSRTHQETQYF. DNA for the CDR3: TGTGCCTGGAGTAGGACACACCAAGAGACCCAGTACTTC.

The CDR3 DNA reads as TGTGCCAGCAGCGAGACTAGCGGGGTAACAGATACGCAGTATTTT. It is translated as CASSETSGVTDTQYF. V is TRBV5-4 and J is TRBJ2-3; 11 positions match TRBD2. J lost 3 bases, V lost 4 bases, and 4 bases had no gene match. Germline CDR1 reads SGHNT; CDR2 reads YYREEE (reference sequence). The CDR3 contains 15 residues.

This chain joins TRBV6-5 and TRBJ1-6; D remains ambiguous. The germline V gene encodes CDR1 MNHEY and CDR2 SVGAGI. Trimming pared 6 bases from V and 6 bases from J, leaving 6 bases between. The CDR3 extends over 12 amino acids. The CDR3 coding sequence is TGTGCCAGCAGCCGGCGTAATTCACCCCTCCACTTT. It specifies CASSRRNSPLHF.

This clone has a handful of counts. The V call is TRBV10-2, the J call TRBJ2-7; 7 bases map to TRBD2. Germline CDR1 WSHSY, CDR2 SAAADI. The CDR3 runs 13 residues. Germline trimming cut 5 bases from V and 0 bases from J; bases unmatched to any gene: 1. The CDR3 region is CASSRDYSYEQYF. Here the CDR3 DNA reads TGCGCCAGCAGTAGGGACTACTCCTACGAGCAGTACTTC.

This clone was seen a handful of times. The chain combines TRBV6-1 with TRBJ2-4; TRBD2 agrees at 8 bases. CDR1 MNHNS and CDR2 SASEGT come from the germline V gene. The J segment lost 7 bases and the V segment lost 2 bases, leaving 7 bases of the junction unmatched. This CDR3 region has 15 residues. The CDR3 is CASSERGGARNIQYF. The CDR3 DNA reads TGTGCCAGCAGTGAACGGGGGGGGGCGAGGAACATTCAGTACTTC.

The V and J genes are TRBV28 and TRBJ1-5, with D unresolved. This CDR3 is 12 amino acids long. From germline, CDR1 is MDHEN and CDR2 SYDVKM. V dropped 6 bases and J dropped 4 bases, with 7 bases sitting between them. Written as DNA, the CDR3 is TGTGCCAGCAGGGAACAGAATCAGCCCCAGCATTTT. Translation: CASREQNQPQHF.

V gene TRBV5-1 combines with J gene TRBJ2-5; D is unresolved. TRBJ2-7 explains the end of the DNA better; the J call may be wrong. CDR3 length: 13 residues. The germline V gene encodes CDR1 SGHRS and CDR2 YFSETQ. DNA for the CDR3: TGCGCCAGCAGCTTGGGAGACCGCTACGAGCAGTACTTC. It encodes CASSLGDRYEQYF.

The CDR3 spells CASRAGQETQYF. The CDR3 region has the DNA TGTGCCAGCAGAGCGGGGCAGGAGACCCAGTACTTC. This chain links TRBV6-1 with TRBJ2-5; 7 bases agree with TRBD2. The CDR3 is made up of 12 amino acids. With V trimmed by 6 bases and J by 5 bases, 3 bases remained unmatched. Germline values: CDR1 MNHNS, CDR2 SASEGT.

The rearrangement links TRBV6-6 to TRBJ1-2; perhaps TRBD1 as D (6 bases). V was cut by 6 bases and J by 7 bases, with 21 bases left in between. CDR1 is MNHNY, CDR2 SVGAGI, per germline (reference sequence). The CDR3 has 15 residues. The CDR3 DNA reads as TGTGCCAGCAGAACGAATCCGGGACATCCCGGTGGCTACACCTTC. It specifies CASRTNPGHPGGYTF.

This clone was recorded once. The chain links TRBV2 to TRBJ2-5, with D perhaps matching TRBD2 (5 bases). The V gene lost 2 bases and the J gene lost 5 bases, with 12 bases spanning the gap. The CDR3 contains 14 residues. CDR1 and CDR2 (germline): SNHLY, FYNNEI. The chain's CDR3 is CASSESLAGETQYF. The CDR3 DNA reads TGTGCCAGCAGTGAAAGCCTAGCCGGGGAGACCCAGTACTTC.

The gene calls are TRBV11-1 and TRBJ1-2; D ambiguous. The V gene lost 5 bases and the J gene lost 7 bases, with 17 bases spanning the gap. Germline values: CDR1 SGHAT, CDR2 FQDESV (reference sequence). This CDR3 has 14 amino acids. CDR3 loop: CASSPWAETGGYTF. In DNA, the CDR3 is TGTGCCAGCAGCCCGTGGGCCGAAACGGGTGGCTACACCTTC.

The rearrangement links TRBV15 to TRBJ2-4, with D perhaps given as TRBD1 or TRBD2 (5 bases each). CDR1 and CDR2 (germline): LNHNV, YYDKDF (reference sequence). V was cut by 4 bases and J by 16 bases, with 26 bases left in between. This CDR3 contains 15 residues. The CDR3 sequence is CATSNFGTEKGSSYF. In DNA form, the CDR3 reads TGTGCCACCAGCAACTTCGGGACGGAAAAAGGCTCCTCATACTTC.

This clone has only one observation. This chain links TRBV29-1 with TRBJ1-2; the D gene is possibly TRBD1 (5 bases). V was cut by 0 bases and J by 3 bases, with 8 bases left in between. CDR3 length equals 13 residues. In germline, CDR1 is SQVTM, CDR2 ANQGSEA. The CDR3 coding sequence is TGCAGCGTTGAAGATCCAGGGCACTATGGCTACACCTTC. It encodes CSVEDPGHYGYTF.

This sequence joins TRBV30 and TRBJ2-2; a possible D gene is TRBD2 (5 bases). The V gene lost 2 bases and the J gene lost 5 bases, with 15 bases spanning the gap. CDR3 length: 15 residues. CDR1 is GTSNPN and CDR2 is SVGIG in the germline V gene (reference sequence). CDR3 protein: CAWSWRHRSTGELFF. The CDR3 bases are TGTGCCTGGAGTTGGAGGCACCGTTCGACCGGGGAGCTGTTTTTT. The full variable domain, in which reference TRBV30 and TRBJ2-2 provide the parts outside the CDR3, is SQTIHQWPATLVQPVGSPLSLECTVEGTSNPNLYWYRQAAGRGLQLLFYSVGIGQISSEVPQNLSASRPQDRQFILSSKKLLLSDSGFYLCAWSWRHRSTGELFFGEGSRLTVL.

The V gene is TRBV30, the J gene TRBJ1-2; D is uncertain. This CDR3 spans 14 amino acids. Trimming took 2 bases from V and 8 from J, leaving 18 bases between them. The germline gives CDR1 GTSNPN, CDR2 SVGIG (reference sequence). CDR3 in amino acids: CAWSPPVDPWGYTF. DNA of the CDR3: TGTGCCTGGAGTCCGCCGGTGGACCCGTGGGGCTACACCTTC.

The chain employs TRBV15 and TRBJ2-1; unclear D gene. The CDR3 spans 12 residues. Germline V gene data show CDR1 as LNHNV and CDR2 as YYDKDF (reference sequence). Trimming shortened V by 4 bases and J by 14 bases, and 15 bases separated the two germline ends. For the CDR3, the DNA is TGTGCCACCAGCACCGGACCCTCGGAGAAGTTCTTC. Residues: CATSTGPSEKFF.

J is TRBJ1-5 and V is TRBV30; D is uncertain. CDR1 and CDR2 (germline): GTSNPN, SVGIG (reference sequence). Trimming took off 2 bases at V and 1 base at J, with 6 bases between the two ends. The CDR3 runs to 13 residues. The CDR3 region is CAWSLESNQPQHF. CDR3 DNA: TGTGCCTGGAGTTTGGAGAGCAATCAGCCCCAGCATTTT.

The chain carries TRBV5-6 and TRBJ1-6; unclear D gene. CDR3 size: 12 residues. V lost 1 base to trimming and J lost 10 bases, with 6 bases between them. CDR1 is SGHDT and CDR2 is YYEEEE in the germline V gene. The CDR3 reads CASSLHPSPLHF. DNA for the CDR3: TGTGCCAGCAGCTTGCACCCCTCACCCCTCCACTTT.

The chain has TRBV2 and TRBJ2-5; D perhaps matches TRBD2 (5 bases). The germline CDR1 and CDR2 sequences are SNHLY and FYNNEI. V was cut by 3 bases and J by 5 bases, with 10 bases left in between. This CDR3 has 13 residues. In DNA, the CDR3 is TGTGCCAGCAGTGATGGTGGGGAGGAGACCCAGTACTTC. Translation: CASSDGGEETQYF.